This T cell receptor beta chain emerged from a study of blood T cell repertoires in COVID-19. About the research overall: Nucleic acid was either cDNA or gDNA, and it came from T cells, B-cell-depleted T cells, or PBMCs.

In the source study's methods: Reference gene primer amplification yielded estimated nucleated cell counts. Sequenced by immunoSEQ multiplex PCR; TCRdb stores in-frame clones only, minus some. The DNA gave D and trimming, while V, J and clone size come from that table. The repertoire holds roughly 230,000 clones, with about 86% as singletons. This CDR3 spans 17 amino acids. V trimming: 10 bases; J trimming: 5 bases; junction bases outside the gene matches: 20. Per the germline V gene, CDR1 is LNHDA and CDR2 is SQIVND (reference sequence). Sequenced sample: peripheral blood. The V gene is TRBV19, the J gene TRBJ2-7, with TRBD2 matching 10 bases. The clonotype originates from a man aged 40-55 years with active or convalescent COVID-19. CDR3 nucleotide sequence: TGTGCCACCTCACCACATGAGCGGGAGGGCCAGGAGCACGAGCAGTACTTC. Translated, it gives CATSPHEREGQEHEQYF.